The present entry profiles one TCR beta chain with its context. Its specificity is not known. These data belong to a study of T-cell memory formation after mild COVID-19. On the study more broadly: TCR clustering was largely donor specific.

This CDR3 is built from 13 residues. V lost 7 bases to trimming and J lost 2 bases; unmatched junction nucleotides: 8. Looked up from germline, CDR1 is SQVTM and CDR2 is ANQGSEA. Barcoded TCR alpha and TCR beta cDNA libraries with UMIs came from 5'RACE using constant-segment primers. TCRdb recomputed calls from the 5' RACE reads with MiXCR, one row per CDR3 protein. The sample includes some 110,000 distinct CDR3 sequences, about 17% seen only once; the top ten take 28%. Study observations and caveats: Those CD4+ clones that contracted were mainly in CM and EM (CD8+ ones in EMRA). In pre-infection memory, a portion of responding clones appeared, which suggested that cross-reactive memory joined.

J is TRBJ2-7 and V is TRBV29-1; 7 bases agree with TRBD1. The sequence was collected from an adult woman who had mild COVID-19 (a few samples of this study predate the infection). Cell type and time point are not known. The sequenced material came from PBMCs or a T cell subset sorted from them (not recorded which). CDR3 sequence: CSGRGTATYEQYF. The CDR3 nucleotides are TGCAGCGGAAGGGGGACAGCCACCTACGAGCAGTACTTC.